This T cell receptor beta chain appears in the sequencing data of a study of response to subunit inactivated influenza vaccine. Concerning this clonotype itself: Its antigen is unidentified.

TCRdb reprocessed the RT-PCR reads via MiXCR and lists one record per CDR3 protein. This sample has roughly 160,000 distinct CDR3 sequences; about 10% occur once, and the top ten carry around 33%. Findings of the study overall: The study's authors posited that every seasonal influenza vaccination enlists few new T cells.

Sequenced material: CD8+ T cells sorted from PBMCs, taken 23 to 25 months after vaccination. The TCR comes from a man between 50 and 69 years old who received an inactivated influenza vaccine.

The CDR3 here is CSARDPQGFPEAFF. DNA for the CDR3: TGCAGTGCTAGAGATCCCCAGGGATTTCCTGAAGCTTTCTTT. The chain is built from TRBV20-1 and TRBJ1-1, with a possible D match to TRBD1 (5 bases). Per the germline V gene, CDR1 is DFQATT and CDR2 is SNEGSKA (reference sequence). The CDR3 is 14 amino acids. V was clipped by 0 bases and J by 6 bases, with 14 bases between them.